Presented here are 21 T cell receptor beta chains from one specimen sequenced in a study of glioma-infiltrating T cells. The iRepertoire nested amplicon-rescue multiplex PCR amplified TCR alpha and beta CDR3s from RNA. TCRdb fed the multiplex PCR reads into MiXCR, producing one record per CDR3 protein. This repertoire shows around 170,000 distinct CDR3 sequences, around 42% found once; its top ten account for roughly 5.2%. The sequencing input was glioma tissue, nonneoplastic brain tissue, or PBMCs (not recorded which). The origin of the receptors is a human donor with low-grade glioma or glioblastoma, undergoing nonglioma brain surgery, or in good health (not recorded which).

This clonotype was counted a single time. A much larger clone differs from this one at a single base, so this may be a read error. The chain carries TRBV2 and TRBJ2-1, with 9 bases fitting TRBD2. The CDR3 is 13 amino acids. V gave up 9 bases and J gave up 8 bases; unmatched junction bases: 8. Germline lookup yields CDR1 SNHLY and CDR2 FYNNEI. This CDR3 is CARRGSGSHEQFF. Written as DNA, the CDR3 is TGTGCCAGGCGGGGTAGCGGGAGTCATGAGCAGTTCTTC.

This clonotype appeared a few times. This may be a read error: a much more frequent sequence differs by one nucleotide. This chain joins TRBV10-3 and TRBJ2-1; D unresolved. This CDR3 is 14 amino acids long. Per the germline V gene, CDR1 is ENHRY and CDR2 is SYGVKD. V lost 2 bases and J 8 bases, leaving 13 bases between the germline ends. For the CDR3, the DNA is TGTGCCATCAGTGAGCCTAGACGGTTGGATGAGCAGTTCTTC. This codes for CAISEPRRLDEQFF.

As for this clonotype: This clone may be a read error of a much larger clone one base away. The chain has TRBV27 and TRBJ2-5; D is ambiguous. Germline values: CDR1 MNHEY, CDR2 SMNVEV (reference sequence). Between the trimmed V and J ends, which lost 0 bases and 5 bases, there was a span of 10 bases. CDR3 length: 14 amino acids. The CDR3 coding sequence is TGTGCCAGCAGTTTATCGATCAGTGGTGAGACCCAGTACTTC. As protein: CASSLSISGETQYF.

Of note for this clonotype: A read error is possible here, since a much larger clone lies one base away. The final CDR3 position lacks the conserved phenylalanine or tryptophan, pointing to a likely read error. This sequence joins TRBV7-6 and TRBJ2-3, with 7 nucleotides matching TRBD1. The CDR3 has 13 residues. The trim removed 2 bases at V and 5 bases at J, leaving 1 base unmatched. Germline V lookup: CDR1 SGHVS, CDR2 FNYEAQ. The CDR3 region is CASSLQGEDTQYI. CDR3 sequence (DNA): TGTGCCAGCAGCTTACAGGGGGAAGATACGCAGTATATT.

This chain joins TRBV10-3 and TRBJ2-7; D unclear. The CDR3 length is 11 residues. V lost 9 bases and J 11 bases, leaving 17 bases between the germline ends. CDR1 ENHRY and CDR2 SYGVKD come from the germline V gene. The CDR3: CAIGIGDTKYF. CDR3 coding DNA: TGTGCCATTGGGATTGGAGATACGAAGTACTTC.

This clonotype occurred many times. The CDR3 sequence is CASSATSYEQFF. Here the CDR3 DNA reads TGTGCCAGCAGTGCCACTTCCTATGAGCAGTTCTTC. V and J are TRBV2 and TRBJ2-1; unclear D gene. V lost 4 bases and J 8 bases, leaving 9 bases between the germline ends. The CDR3 consists of 12 residues. Germline CDR1 SNHLY, CDR2 FYNNEI.

This clonotype appeared many times. The genes are TRBV20-1 and TRBJ2-3, with 9 positions matching TRBD2. Trimming cost V 5 bases and J 5 bases; bases outside gene matches: 5. The CDR3 is 13 amino acids. Germline V CDR1 and CDR2: DFQATT, SNEGSKA (reference sequence). The DNA for the CDR3 is TGCAGTGCTTCTCTGACTAGCGGAGATACGCAGTATTTT. Residues: CSASLTSGDTQYF.

This sequence joins TRBV5-4 and TRBJ2-7, with D tentatively TRBD2 (5 bases). Germline loops: CDR1 SGHNT, CDR2 YYREEE (reference sequence). The V end was cut by 2 bases, the J end by 7 bases, with 10 bases between. This CDR3 comprises 12 residues. CDR3 DNA: TGTGCCAGCAGCTTAGGGCCGGGGGAGCAGTACTTC. Its protein product is CASSLGPGEQYF.

A note on this clonotype: It may be a read error: a sequence one base away is much more abundant. This sequence joins TRBV20-1 and TRBJ2-3; D may correspond to TRBD1 or TRBD2 (5 bases each). V was trimmed by 3 bases and J by 6 bases, leaving 16 bases between them. Germline loops: CDR1 DFQATT, CDR2 SNEGSKA (reference sequence). The CDR3 runs 14 residues. The CDR3 DNA sequence: TGCAGTGCTAGGCGAGCGGTAGGGGTCGATACGCAGTATTTT. This gives the protein CSARRAVGVDTQYF.

This clonotype was detected many times. The chain couples TRBV11-2 to TRBJ2-1; D remains unclear. Germline V gene lookup returns CDR1 SGHAT and CDR2 FQNNGV. Trimming shortened V by 6 bases and J by 5 bases, and 14 bases separated the two germline ends. The CDR3 totals 14 residues. The CDR3 loop reads CASRGRSDNNEQFF. For the CDR3, the DNA is TGTGCCAGCAGAGGTAGAAGCGACAACAATGAGCAGTTCTTC. The whole variable domain, remainder taken from reference TRBV11-2 and TRBJ2-1, is EAGVAQSPRYKIIEKRQSVAFWCNPISGHATLYWYQQILGQGPKLLIQFQNNGVVDDSQLPKDRFSAERLKGVDSTLKIQPAKLEDSAVYLCASRGRSDNNEQFFGPGTRLTVL.

The chain recombines TRBV20-1 with TRBJ2-7; 9 bases align to TRBD2. Germline loops: CDR1 DFQATT, CDR2 SNEGSKA (reference sequence). The CDR3 sequence is 16 residues long. Trimming cost V 0 bases and J 7 bases; bases outside gene matches: 13. The CDR3 protein is CSARDSLAGLYNEQYF. CDR3 coding DNA: TGCAGTGCTAGAGATTCCCTAGCGGGACTCTACAATGAGCAGTACTTC.

The V gene is TRBV6-6, the J gene TRBJ1-1; no clear D gene. Germline V gene sequence: CDR1 MNHNY, CDR2 SVGAGI (reference sequence). Deletions cut 0 bases from V and 3 bases from J, with 8 bases between. This CDR3 spans 14 amino acids. The CDR3 coding sequence is TGTGCCAGCAGTTACTCAGAGGGCTACACTGAAGCTTTCTTT. Its translation: CASSYSEGYTEAFF.

This clonotype was found once. A read error may account for a junction end that differs from germline. The chain employs TRBV20-1 and TRBJ1-1; 12 nucleotides align to TRBD1. This CDR3 is built from 15 residues. The germline CDR1 and CDR2 sequences are DFQATT and SNEGSKA (reference sequence). The CDR3 reads CTARPTGQGATEAYF. DNA for the CDR3: TGCACTGCTAGACCAACGGGACAGGGGGCAACTGAAGCTTACTTT.

As regards this clonotype: A much larger clone sits a single nucleotide away, making a read error possible. Without the conserved terminal phenylalanine or tryptophan, this CDR3 likely stems from a read error. This rearrangement joins TRBV20-1 to TRBJ2-5, with D tentatively TRBD1 (5 bases). The germline V gene encodes CDR1 DFQATT and CDR2 SNEGSKA (reference sequence). There are 14 residues in the CDR3. Trimming pared 5 bases from V and 7 bases from J, leaving 20 bases between. CDR3 coding DNA: TGCAGTGCTCATGACCGGGCCCTAAGGGGGACCCAGTACCTC. This gives the protein CSAHDRALRGTQYL.

J is TRBJ2-5 and V is TRBV5-1; D is unclear. V shed 7 bases and J shed 0 bases, with 7 bases lying between them. There are 12 residues in the CDR3. CDR1 is SGHRS, CDR2 YFSETQ, per germline. For the CDR3, the DNA is TGCGCCAGCTCCGCAGACCAAGAGACCCAGTACTTC. Amino acids: CASSADQETQYF.

The chain joins TRBV12-3 or TRBV12-4 to TRBJ1-1; tentatively, D is TRBD1 (6 bases). There are 14 residues in the CDR3. Trimming removed 8 bases from V and 1 base from J, with 14 bases in between. The CDR3 DNA follows: TGTGCCAGCTTTCTGGGGACAACGAACACTGAAGCTTTCTTT. This gives the protein CASFLGTTNTEAFF.

Concerning this clonotype: A much larger clone differs from this one at a single base, so this may be a read error. The CDR3 here is CTSSGGLISGNTIYF. In DNA form, the CDR3 reads TGTACCAGCAGTGGGGGACTTATCTCTGGAAACACCATATATTTT. This chain connects TRBV2 to TRBJ1-3, with a tentative D call TRBD1 (5 bases). The V gene's germline CDR1 is SNHLY and CDR2 FYNNEI. The CDR3 totals 15 residues.

This clonotype was seen a few times. The chain carries TRBV7-8 and TRBJ2-1; D is unresolved. Germline V gene data show CDR1 as SGHVS and CDR2 as FQNEAQ. With 3 bases removed from V and 4 bases from J, the gap between germline ends came to 13 bases. The CDR3 is 15 amino acids. The CDR3 sequence is CASSFSQLQYNEQFF. The CDR3 nucleotides are TGTGCCAGCAGCTTCAGCCAGCTTCAATACAATGAGCAGTTCTTC.

This clonotype was counted many times. The genes are TRBV20-1 and TRBJ2-3; 7 bases match TRBD2. In germline, CDR1 is DFQATT, CDR2 SNEGSKA (reference sequence). The CDR3 runs 14 residues. V trimming: 3 bases; J trimming: 0 bases; junction bases outside the gene matches: 3. CDR3 sequence (DNA): TGCAGTGCTAGGATTAGCGGGAGCACAGATACGCAGTATTTT. Protein: CSARISGSTDTQYF.

Remarks on this clonotype: A read error is possible here, since a much larger clone lies one base away. The chain recombines TRBV7-9 with TRBJ2-3, with D unresolved. Germline V gene data show CDR1 as SEHNR and CDR2 as FQNEAQ (reference sequence). The CDR3 length is 13 residues. This CDR3 is CSSSSRRTDTQYF. As DNA, the CDR3 is TGTTCCAGCAGCTCCAGACGGACAGATACGCAGTATTTT.

This clonotype was seen at least ten times. The V call is TRBV20-1, the J call TRBJ2-7; the match to TRBD2 covers 8 bases. CDR3 length: 13 residues. The ends lost 5 bases at V and 2 bases at J; junction bases unmatched: 5. Per the germline V gene, CDR1 is DFQATT and CDR2 is SNEGSKA (reference sequence). CDR3 DNA: TGCAGTGCTGCCAAGACTAGCGCCTACGAGCAGTACTTC. This encodes CSAAKTSAYEQYF.